The clone carrying this TCR beta chain has only one observation. The CDR3 has 15 residues. With 1 base clipped from V and 3 bases from J, the junction kept 2 bases outside the gene matches. Per the germline V gene, CDR1 is SNHLY and CDR2 is FYNNEI. This record belongs to a study of blood T cell repertoires in COVID-19. The wider study: Acute-phase and convalescent COVID-19 samples originated in the United States, Italy and Spain. PBMCs, B-cell-depleted T cells, or T cells provided the cDNA or gDNA that made up the material.

Original methodology: Researchers report that nucleated cell counts were estimated from reference gene primer amplification. TCRdb's copy holds only in-frame clones and misses some; the assay was immunoSEQ multiplex PCR. The DNA was the basis for D and trimming; V, J and clone size are from that table. In the table there are around 40,000 clones, over 75% of which are singletons. This clonotype was obtained from a man aged 25-45 years with active or convalescent COVID-19. The specimen was peripheral blood. This chain links TRBV2 with TRBJ1-1; TRBD1 aligns across 10 bases. In DNA form, the CDR3 reads TGTGCCAGCAGTGAAGTGGGACAGGGGTACACTGAAGCTTTCTTT. Protein: CASSEVGQGYTEAFF. Full variable domain (rest looked up from reference TRBV2 and TRBJ1-1): EPEVTQTPSHQVTQMGQEVILRCVPISNHLYFYWYRQILGQKVEFLVSFYNNEISEKSEIFDDQFSVERPDGSNFTLKIRSTKLEDSAMYFCASSEVGQGYTEAFFGQGTRLTVV.